These T cell receptor beta chains were read from a single sample in a study of T cell responses to AZD1222 COVID-19 vaccine. TCRdb keeps only in-frame clones here, not all; method: immunoSEQ multiplex PCR. This sample has tens of thousands of clones, with about 90% found just once. The source material was peripheral blood, sampled 28 days after the second AZD1222 dose. These receptor sequences come from an adult who received the AZD1222 COVID-19 vaccine. Both conserved end residues are part of each CDR3. D genes are given only for firm matches. Expanded clones are given a class, and other clones once, few, many or no size at all.

j_call: TRBJ1-4; clone_size: NA; v_call: TRBV28; d_call: TRBD1; cdr3_nt: TGTGCCTCCAAAGGGGGGACAGATCAAGAAAAACTGTTTTTT; cdr3_aa: CASKGGTDQEKLFF
j_call: TRBJ1-4; clone_size: NA; v_call: TRBV30; d_call: TRBD1; cdr3_nt: TGTGCCTGGAGTGGACAGGGGGCGCTCGCTAATGAAAAACTGTTTTTT; cdr3_aa: CAWSGQGALANEKLFF
j_call: TRBJ2-1; clone_size: few; v_call: TRBV6-5; d_call: NA; cdr3_nt: TGTGCCACGAACCCTTACCGGAGCTCCTACAATGAGCAGTTCTTC; cdr3_aa: CATNPYRSSYNEQFF
j_call: TRBJ2-2; clone_size: NA; v_call: TRBV5-1; d_call: TRBD2; cdr3_nt: TGCGCCAGCAGAAAAGCGGGAGAGTTCTCCGGGGAGCTGTTTTTT; cdr3_aa: CASRKAGEFSGELFF
j_call: TRBJ1-2; clone_size: NA; v_call: TRBV7-9; d_call: NA; cdr3_nt: TGTGCCAGCAGCCGCCAGGAAAGGGTGGACTATGGCTACACCTTC; cdr3_aa: CASSRQERVDYGYTF
j_call: TRBJ2-7; clone_size: NA; v_call: TRBV19; d_call: TRBD2; cdr3_nt: TGTGCCAGTAGTACCCAAGCGGGAGGGCTCTACGAGCAGTACTTC; cdr3_aa: CASSTQAGGLYEQYF
j_call: TRBJ2-7; clone_size: NA; v_call: TRBV2; d_call: TRBD2; cdr3_nt: TGTGCCAGCAGTGGGGGAGCGGGAGCCGAGCAGTACTTC; cdr3_aa: CASSGGAGAEQYF
j_call: TRBJ1-1; clone_size: NA; v_call: TRBV18; d_call: NA; cdr3_nt: TGTGCCAGCTCGCGGAACATGGTCTTTGAAGCTTTCTTT; cdr3_aa: CASSRNMVFEAFF
j_call: TRBJ2-1; clone_size: NA; v_call: TRBV7-3; d_call: NA; cdr3_nt: TGTGCCAGCAGCTTAACCACTAGGGACGAGCAGTTCTTC; cdr3_aa: CASSLTTRDEQFF
j_call: TRBJ2-1; clone_size: NA; v_call: TRBV6-2/TRBV6-3; d_call: TRBD2; cdr3_nt: TGTGCCAGCAGTTACACCCTAGCGGGAGGGCGGTTCTTGGATGAGCAGTTCTTC; cdr3_aa: CASSYTLAGGRFLDEQFF
j_call: TRBJ2-1; clone_size: NA; v_call: TRBV3-1/TRBV3-2; d_call: TRBD1; cdr3_nt: TGTGCCAGCAGCCCCTCGGACAGGGGGAGAAACAATGAGCAGTTCTTC; cdr3_aa: CASSPSDRGRNNEQFF
j_call: TRBJ2-5; clone_size: NA; v_call: TRBV7-9; d_call: NA; cdr3_nt: TGTGCCAGCAGCTTAGCTTCTGTAGGGAGGGAGACCCAGTACTTC; cdr3_aa: CASSLASVGRETQYF
j_call: TRBJ2-1; clone_size: NA; v_call: TRBV27; d_call: NA; cdr3_nt: TGTGCCAGCAGTTCCTATTCTAGCTGGACCCACAATGAGCAGTTCTTC; cdr3_aa: CASSSYSSWTHNEQFF
j_call: TRBJ1-1; clone_size: NA; v_call: TRBV19; d_call: NA; cdr3_nt: TGTGCCAGTAGTCCCTTGGCGAACACTGAAGCTTTCTTT; cdr3_aa: CASSPLANTEAFF
j_call: TRBJ1-5; clone_size: NA; v_call: TRBV6-2/TRBV6-3; d_call: NA; cdr3_nt: TGTGCCAGCAGTTACCATTATAGCAATCAGCCCCAGCATTTT; cdr3_aa: CASSYHYSNQPQHF
j_call: TRBJ2-5; clone_size: NA; v_call: TRBV5-1; d_call: TRBD2; cdr3_nt: TGCGCCAGCACCCTGGGGGGGGGTACGGGCCAAGAGACCCAGTACTTC; cdr3_aa: CASTLGGGTGQETQYF
j_call: TRBJ1-1; clone_size: NA; v_call: TRBV19; d_call: NA; cdr3_nt: TGTGCCAGTAGTTGGCAGCTGAACACTGAAGCTTTCTTT; cdr3_aa: CASSWQLNTEAFF
j_call: TRBJ2-7; clone_size: few; v_call: TRBV20-1; d_call: NA; cdr3_nt: TGCAGTGCTAGTGGTCGTTTACCCCACGAGCAGTACTTC; cdr3_aa: CSASGRLPHEQYF
j_call: TRBJ2-1; clone_size: NA; v_call: TRBV6-6; d_call: TRBD1; cdr3_nt: TGTGCCAGCTGGGGAAACAGGGGCAATGAGCAGTTCTTC; cdr3_aa: CASWGNRGNEQFF
j_call: TRBJ2-5; clone_size: NA; v_call: TRBV9; d_call: TRBD1; cdr3_nt: TGTGCCAGCAGCCCCTGGGACAGAGAAGAGACCCAGTACTTC; cdr3_aa: CASSPWDREETQYF
j_call: TRBJ1-6; clone_size: NA; v_call: TRBV15; d_call: NA; cdr3_nt: TGTGCCACCAGCAGAGAGGATGCTACTCCCCTCCACTTT; cdr3_aa: CATSREDATPLHF
j_call: TRBJ1-1; clone_size: NA; v_call: TRBV15; d_call: TRBD1; cdr3_nt: TGTGCCACCAGCCGCGCGACAGGGGAGTACACTGAAGCTTTCTTT; cdr3_aa: CATSRATGEYTEAFF